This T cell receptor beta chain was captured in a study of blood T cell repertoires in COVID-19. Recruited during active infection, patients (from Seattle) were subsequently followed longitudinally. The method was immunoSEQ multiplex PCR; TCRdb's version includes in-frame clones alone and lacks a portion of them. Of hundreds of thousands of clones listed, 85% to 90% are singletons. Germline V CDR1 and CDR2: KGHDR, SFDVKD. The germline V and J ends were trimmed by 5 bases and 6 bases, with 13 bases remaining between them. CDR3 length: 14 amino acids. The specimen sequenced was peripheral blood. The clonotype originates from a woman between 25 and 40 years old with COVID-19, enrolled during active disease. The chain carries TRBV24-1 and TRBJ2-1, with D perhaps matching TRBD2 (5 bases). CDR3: CATSALKTSNEQFF. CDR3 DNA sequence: TGTGCCACCAGTGCCCTGAAAACTAGCAATGAGCAGTTCTTC.